These T cell receptor beta chains were read from a single sample in a study of cytotoxic CD8 clonotypes in ibrutinib-treated CLL. The method was immunoSEQ multiplex PCR; TCRdb's version includes in-frame clones alone and lacks a portion of them. The sample lists about 130,000 clones, 70% to 90% occurring once. The starting material was PBMCs, obtained after 24 months of ibrutinib treatment. Receptors originate from a human donor with chronic lymphocytic leukemia. CDR3s include the opening cysteine and the closing phenylalanine or tryptophan. The D gene is left open where the match is weak. Expanded clones are given a class, and other clones once, few, many or no size at all.

j_call v_call d_call clone_size cdr3_aa cdr3_nt
TRBJ2-7 TRBV4-3 . . CAGSQDLGRAYEQYF TGCGCCGGCAGCCAAGATCTCGGCAGGGCCTACGAGCAGTACTTC
TRBJ2-1 TRBV6-5 . . CASSYKGSSYNEQFF TGTGCCAGCAGTTACAAGGGGAGTTCCTACAATGAGCAGTTCTTC
TRBJ1-3 TRBV6-6 TRBD1 . CATDTGGNGNTIYF TGTGCCACCGATACAGGGGGTAACGGAAACACCATATATTTT
TRBJ2-1 TRBV5-1 TRBD2 few CASTLGRPSGGANEQFF TGCGCCAGCACCCTAGGACGCCCTAGCGGGGGGGCGAATGAGCAGTTCTTC
TRBJ1-2 TRBV19 TRBD1 . CASSFRDRNNYGYTF TGTGCCAGTAGTTTTCGGGACAGAAATAACTATGGCTACACCTTC
TRBJ2-5 TRBV11-2 . . CASSLSNRPPETQYF TGTGCCAGCAGCTTATCGAACAGGCCCCCGGAGACCCAGTACTTC
TRBJ2-5 TRBV19 TRBD1 . CASRDRGRGETQYF TGTGCCAGTAGGGACAGGGGCAGGGGAGAGACCCAGTACTTC
TRBJ2-1 TRBV9 . . CASSVLAARGGEQFF TGTGCCAGCAGCGTCTTAGCGGCCAGAGGGGGTGAGCAGTTCTTC
TRBJ1-2 TRBV2 TRBD1 few CASRGTETGYGYTF TGTGCCAGCAGGGGGACAGAAACGGGATATGGCTACACCTTC
TRBJ2-1 TRBV19 . . CASKRQLFLDEQFF TGTGCCAGTAAACGACAGCTATTCCTCGATGAGCAGTTCTTC
TRBJ1-1 TRBV6-1 . . CASSAVGNRVTEAFF TGTGCCAGCAGTGCGGTGGGAAACAGGGTTACTGAAGCTTTCTTT
TRBJ2-7 TRBV30 . . CACTIKGRGTPYEQYF TGTGCCTGTACGATAAAAGGACGCGGGACCCCCTACGAGCAGTACTTC
TRBJ1-2 TRBV7-2 . . CASSPDENYGYTF TGTGCCAGCAGCCCGGATGAGAACTATGGCTACACCTTC
TRBJ1-4 TRBV7-6 . once CASSPSPNLGLFF TGTGCCAGCAGTCCATCCCCTAATTTAGGACTGTTTTTT
TRBJ2-2 TRBV27 TRBD2 . CASSPTGTSGSSFTGELFF TGTGCCAGCAGTCCAACCGGGACTAGCGGGAGTTCTTTTACCGGGGAGCTGTTTTTT
TRBJ2-2 TRBV7-2 TRBD1 . CASRQQGRNTGELFF TGTGCCAGCCGCCAACAGGGGAGGAACACCGGGGAGCTGTTTTTT
TRBJ2-5 TRBV30 TRBD2 . CASLKAGMQETQYF TGTGCCTCCTTAAAAGCGGGGATGCAAGAGACCCAGTACTTC
TRBJ1-3 TRBV11-2 . . CASSPIRGPGNTIYF TGTGCCAGCAGCCCCATCAGGGGCCCAGGAAACACCATATATTTT
TRBJ2-5 TRBV2 . . CASSEVGRAFQETQYF TGTGCCAGCAGTGAAGTGGGTAGGGCCTTCCAAGAGACCCAGTACTTC
TRBJ1-1 TRBV4-3 . . CASSPVGVRGGSTEAFF TGCGCCAGCAGCCCAGTCGGGGTCCGTGGGGGTAGCACTGAAGCTTTCTTT
TRBJ1-5 TRBV28 . . CASNFIRAGGQPQHF TGTGCCAGCAACTTTATCCGGGCGGGAGGTCAGCCCCAGCATTTT
TRBJ1-3 TRBV7-9 . once CASSLGGSAGNTIYF TGTGCCAGCAGCTTAGGGGGCTCGGCGGGAAACACCATATATTTT
TRBJ2-7 TRBV6-5 TRBD2 . CASSIGGGEQYF TGTGCCAGCAGCATCGGCGGGGGCGAGCAGTACTTC
TRBJ1-5 TRBV5-1 . medium-sized CASSPNPGQSSNQPQHF TGCGCCAGCAGTCCCAACCCCGGACAGAGTAGCAATCAGCCCCAGCATTTT
TRBJ1-5 TRBV30 TRBD1 few CAWSRGRTGLNQPQHF TGTGCCTGGAGCCGGGGCAGGACAGGGCTCAATCAGCCCCAGCATTTT
TRBJ2-2 TRBV7-6 . . CASRTGAGSRGTGELFF TGTGCCAGCAGAACGGGGGCGGGGTCCCGGGGGACCGGGGAGCTGTTTTTT
TRBJ2-7 TRBV6-6 TRBD1 . CASSYSLDRVNEQYF TGTGCCAGCAGTTACTCCCTTGACAGGGTCAACGAGCAGTACTTC
TRBJ1-1 TRBV5-8 . . CASSLGDFMNTEAFF TGTGCCAGCAGCCTGGGGGACTTTATGAACACTGAAGCTTTCTTT
TRBJ2-6 TRBV2 . . CASRAASGANVLTF TGTGCCAGCAGAGCCGCCTCTGGGGCCAACGTCCTGACTTTC